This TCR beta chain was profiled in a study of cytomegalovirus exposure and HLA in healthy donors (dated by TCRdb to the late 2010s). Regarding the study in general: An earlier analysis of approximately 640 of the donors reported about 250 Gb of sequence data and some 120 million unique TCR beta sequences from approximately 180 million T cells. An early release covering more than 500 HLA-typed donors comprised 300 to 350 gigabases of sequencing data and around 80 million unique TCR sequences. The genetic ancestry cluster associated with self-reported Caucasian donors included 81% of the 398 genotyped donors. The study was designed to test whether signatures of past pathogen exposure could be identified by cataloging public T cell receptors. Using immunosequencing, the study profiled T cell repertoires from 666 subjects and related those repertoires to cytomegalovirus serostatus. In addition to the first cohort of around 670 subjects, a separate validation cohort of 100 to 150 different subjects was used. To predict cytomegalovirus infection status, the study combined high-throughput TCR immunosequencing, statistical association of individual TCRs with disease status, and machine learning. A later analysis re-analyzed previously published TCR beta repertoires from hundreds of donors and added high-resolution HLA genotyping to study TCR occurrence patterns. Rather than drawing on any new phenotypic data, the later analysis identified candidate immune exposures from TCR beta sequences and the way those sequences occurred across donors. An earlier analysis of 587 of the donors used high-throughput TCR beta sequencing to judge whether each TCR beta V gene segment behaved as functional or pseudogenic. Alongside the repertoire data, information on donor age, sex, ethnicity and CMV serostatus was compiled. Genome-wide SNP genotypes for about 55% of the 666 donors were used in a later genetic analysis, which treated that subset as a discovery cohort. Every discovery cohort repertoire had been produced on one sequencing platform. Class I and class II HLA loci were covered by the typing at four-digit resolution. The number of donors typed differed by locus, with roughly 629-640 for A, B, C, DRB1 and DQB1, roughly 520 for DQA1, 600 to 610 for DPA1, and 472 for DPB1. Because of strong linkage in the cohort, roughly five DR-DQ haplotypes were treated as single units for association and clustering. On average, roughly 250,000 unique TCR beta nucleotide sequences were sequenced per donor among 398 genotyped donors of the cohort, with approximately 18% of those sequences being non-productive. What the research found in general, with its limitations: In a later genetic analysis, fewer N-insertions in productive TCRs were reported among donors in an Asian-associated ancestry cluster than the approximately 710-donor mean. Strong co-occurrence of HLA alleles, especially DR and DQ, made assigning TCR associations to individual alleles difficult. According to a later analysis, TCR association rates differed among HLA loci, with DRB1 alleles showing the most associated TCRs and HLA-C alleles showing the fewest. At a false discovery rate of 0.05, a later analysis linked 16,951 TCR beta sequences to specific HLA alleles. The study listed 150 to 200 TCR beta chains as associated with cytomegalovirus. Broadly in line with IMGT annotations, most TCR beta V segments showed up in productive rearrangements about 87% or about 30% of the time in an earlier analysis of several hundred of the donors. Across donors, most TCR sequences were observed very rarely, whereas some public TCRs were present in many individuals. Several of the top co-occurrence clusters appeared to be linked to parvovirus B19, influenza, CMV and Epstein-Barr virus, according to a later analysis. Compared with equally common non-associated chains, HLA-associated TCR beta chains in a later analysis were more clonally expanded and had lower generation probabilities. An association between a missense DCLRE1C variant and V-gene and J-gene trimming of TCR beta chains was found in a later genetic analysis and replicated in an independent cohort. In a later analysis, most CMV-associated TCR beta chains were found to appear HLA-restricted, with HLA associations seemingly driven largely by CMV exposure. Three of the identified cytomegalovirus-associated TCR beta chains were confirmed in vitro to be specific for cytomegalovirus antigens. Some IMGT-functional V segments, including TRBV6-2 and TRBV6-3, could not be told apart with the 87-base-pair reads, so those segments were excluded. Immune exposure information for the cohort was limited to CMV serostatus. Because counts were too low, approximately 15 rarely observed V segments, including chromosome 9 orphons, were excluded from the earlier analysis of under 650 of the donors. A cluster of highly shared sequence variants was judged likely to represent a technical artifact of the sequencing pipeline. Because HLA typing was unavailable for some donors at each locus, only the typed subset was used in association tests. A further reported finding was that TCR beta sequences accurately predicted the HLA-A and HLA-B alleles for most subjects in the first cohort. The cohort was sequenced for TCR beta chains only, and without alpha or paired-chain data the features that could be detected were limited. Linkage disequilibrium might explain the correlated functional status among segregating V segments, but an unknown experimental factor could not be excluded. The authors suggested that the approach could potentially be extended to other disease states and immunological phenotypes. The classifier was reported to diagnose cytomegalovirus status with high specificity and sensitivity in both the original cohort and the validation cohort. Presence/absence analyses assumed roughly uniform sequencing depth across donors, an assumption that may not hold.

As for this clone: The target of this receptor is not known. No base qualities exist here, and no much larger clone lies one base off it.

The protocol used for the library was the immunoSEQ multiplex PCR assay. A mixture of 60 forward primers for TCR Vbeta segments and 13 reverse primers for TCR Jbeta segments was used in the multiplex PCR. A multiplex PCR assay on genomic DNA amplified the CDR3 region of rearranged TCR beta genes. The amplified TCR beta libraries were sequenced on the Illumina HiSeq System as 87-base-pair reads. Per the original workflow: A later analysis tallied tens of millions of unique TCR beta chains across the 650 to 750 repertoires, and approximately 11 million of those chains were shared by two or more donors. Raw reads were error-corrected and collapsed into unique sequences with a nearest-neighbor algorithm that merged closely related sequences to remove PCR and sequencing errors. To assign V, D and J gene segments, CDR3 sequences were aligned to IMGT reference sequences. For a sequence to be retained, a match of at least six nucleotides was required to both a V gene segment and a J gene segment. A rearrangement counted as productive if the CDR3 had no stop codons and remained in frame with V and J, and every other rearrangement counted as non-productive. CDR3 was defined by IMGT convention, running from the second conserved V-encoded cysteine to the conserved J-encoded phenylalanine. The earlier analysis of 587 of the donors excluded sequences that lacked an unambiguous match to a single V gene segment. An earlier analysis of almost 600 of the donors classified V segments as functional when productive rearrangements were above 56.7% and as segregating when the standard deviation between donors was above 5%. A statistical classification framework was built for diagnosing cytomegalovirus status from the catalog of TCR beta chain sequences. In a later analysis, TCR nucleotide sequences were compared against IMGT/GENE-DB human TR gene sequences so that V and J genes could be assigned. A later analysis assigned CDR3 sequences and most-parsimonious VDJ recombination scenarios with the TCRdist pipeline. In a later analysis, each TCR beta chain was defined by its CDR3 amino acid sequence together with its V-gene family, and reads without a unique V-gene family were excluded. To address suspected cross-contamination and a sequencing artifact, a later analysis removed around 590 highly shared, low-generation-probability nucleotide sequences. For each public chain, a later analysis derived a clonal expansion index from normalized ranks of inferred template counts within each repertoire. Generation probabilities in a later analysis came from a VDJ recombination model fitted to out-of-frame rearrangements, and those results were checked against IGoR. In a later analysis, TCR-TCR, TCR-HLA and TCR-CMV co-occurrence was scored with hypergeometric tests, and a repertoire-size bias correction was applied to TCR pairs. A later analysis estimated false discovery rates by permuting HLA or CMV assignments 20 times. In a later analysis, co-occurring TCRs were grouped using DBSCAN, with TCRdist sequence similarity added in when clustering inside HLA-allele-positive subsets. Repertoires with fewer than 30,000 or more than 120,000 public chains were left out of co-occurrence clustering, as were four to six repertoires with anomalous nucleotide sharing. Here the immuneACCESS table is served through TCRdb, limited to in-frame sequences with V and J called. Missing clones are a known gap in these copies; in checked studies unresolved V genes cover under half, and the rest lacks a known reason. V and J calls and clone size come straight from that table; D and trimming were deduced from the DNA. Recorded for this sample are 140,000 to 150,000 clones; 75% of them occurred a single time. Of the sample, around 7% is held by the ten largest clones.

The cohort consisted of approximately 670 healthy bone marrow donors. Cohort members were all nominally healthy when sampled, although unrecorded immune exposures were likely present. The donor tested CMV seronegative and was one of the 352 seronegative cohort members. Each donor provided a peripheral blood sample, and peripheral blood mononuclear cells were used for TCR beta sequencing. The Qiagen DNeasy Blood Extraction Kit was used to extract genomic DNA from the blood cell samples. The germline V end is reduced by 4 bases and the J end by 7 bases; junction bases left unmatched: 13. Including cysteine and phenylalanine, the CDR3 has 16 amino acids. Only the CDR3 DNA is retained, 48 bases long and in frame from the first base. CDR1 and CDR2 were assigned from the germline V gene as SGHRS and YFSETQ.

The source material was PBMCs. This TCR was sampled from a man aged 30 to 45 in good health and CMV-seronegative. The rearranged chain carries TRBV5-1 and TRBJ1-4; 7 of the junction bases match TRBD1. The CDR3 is CASSRESSGGGEKLFF. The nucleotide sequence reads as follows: TGCGCCAGCAGCCGTGAATCTTCAGGGGGAGGTGAAAAACTGTTTTTT.